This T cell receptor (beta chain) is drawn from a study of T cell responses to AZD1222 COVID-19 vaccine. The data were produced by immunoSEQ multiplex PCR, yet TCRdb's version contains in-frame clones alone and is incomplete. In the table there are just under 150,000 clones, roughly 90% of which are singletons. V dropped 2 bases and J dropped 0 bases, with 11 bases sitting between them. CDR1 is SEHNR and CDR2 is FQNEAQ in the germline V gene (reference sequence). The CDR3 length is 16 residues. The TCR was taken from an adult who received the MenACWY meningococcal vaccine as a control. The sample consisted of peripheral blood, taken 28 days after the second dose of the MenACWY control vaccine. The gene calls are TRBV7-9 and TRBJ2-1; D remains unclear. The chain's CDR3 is CASSLNPVGSYNEQFF. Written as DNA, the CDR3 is TGTGCCAGCAGCTTAAATCCGGTAGGCTCCTACAATGAGCAGTTCTTC.